This T cell receptor beta chain derives from a study of patients and donors after allogeneic stem cell transplantation. This clonotype has a handful of counts. This CDR3 is 16 amino acids long. In germline, CDR1 is MNHEY, CDR2 SVGEGT. Trimming left V 5 bases short and J 2 bases short, with 19 bases between. TCRdb called the RT-PCR reads again in MiXCR, with one record for every CDR3 protein. The table has more than 850,000 distinct CDR3 sequences, about a sixth seen once; the top ten hold 6%. This receptor was taken from a human donor who was either an allogeneic HSCT recipient or a stem cell or donor lymphocyte infusion donor (not recorded which). It is not recorded whose cells these are; they may come from a transplant donor. The chain links TRBV6-2 or TRBV6-3 to TRBJ2-7; a weak D match, TRBD1 (5 bases). Sequenced material: blood, either unsorted or a sorted T cell fraction (not recorded which). CDR3 sequence: CASSTPSKGYAYEQYF. The CDR3 nucleotides read TGTGCCAGCAGTACCCCCTCTAAGGGGTACGCCTACGAGCAGTACTTC.